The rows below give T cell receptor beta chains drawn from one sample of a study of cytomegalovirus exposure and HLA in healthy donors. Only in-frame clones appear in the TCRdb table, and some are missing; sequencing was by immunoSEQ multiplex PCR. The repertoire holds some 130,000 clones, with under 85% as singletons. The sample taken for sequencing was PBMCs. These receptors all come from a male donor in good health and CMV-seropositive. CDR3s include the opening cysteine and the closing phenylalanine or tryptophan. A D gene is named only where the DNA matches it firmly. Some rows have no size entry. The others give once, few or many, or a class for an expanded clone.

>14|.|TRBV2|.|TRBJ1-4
CASIRTEANEKLFF
TGTGCCAGCATCCGGACAGAAGCTAATGAAAAATTGTTTTTT
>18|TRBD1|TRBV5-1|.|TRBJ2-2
CASSPWGQERTETGELFF
TGCGCCAGCAGCCCCTGGGGACAGGAGCGAACGGAAACCGGGGAGCTGTTTTTT
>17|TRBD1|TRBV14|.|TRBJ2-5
CASSQDFGQVLQETQYF
TGTGCCAGCAGCCAAGACTTCGGACAGGTTTTACAAGAGACCCAGTACTTC
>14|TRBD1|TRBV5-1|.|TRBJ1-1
CASSLDRVGTEAFF
TGCGCCAGCAGCCTAGACAGGGTTGGCACTGAAGCTTTCTTT
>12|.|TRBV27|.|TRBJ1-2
CGREGKWNGYTF
TGTGGGAGGGAGGGTAAGTGGAATGGCTACACCTTC
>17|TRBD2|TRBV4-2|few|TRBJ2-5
CASSQDGGLAGQETQYF
TGTGCCAGCAGCCAAGATGGGGGACTAGCGGGACAAGAGACCCAGTACTTC
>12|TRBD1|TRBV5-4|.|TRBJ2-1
CAYRDRVNEQFF
TGTGCCTACCGGGACAGGGTCAATGAGCAGTTCTTC
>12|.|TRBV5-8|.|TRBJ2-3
CASPYVVDTQYF
TGTGCCAGCCCCTATGTAGTGGATACGCAGTATTTT
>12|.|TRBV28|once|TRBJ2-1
CASSLRGVRQFF
TGTGCCAGCAGTTTAAGGGGCGTTAGGCAGTTCTTC
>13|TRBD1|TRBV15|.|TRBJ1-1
CATRGQVNTEAFF
TGTGCCACCAGAGGACAGGTGAACACTGAAGCTTTCTTT
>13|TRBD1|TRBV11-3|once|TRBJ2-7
CASSRTGDYEQYF
TGTGCCAGCAGCCGGACAGGCGACTACGAGCAGTACTTC
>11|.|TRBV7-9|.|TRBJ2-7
CSSSPSYEQYF
TGTTCCAGCAGCCCGAGTTACGAGCAGTACTTC
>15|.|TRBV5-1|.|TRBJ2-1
CASSLRAEVYNEQFF
TGCGCCAGCAGCTTGAGGGCGGAGGTTTATAATGAGCAGTTCTTC
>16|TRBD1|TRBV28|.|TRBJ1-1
CASRAGTGVVNTEAFF
TGTGCCAGCAGGGCCGGGACAGGGGTTGTGAACACTGAAGCTTTCTTT
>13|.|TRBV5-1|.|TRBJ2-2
CASSEIPSGELFF
TGCGCCAGCAGCGAAATCCCGAGCGGGGAGCTGTTTTTT
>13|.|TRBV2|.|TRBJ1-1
CASGVEAGGEAFF
TGTGCCAGCGGTGTAGAGGCAGGAGGGGAAGCTTTCTTT
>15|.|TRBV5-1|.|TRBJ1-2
CASALAGAGGNGYTF
TGCGCCAGCGCTCTTGCCGGGGCCGGAGGGAATGGCTACACCTTC
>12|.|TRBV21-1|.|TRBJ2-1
CASAFLGGEQFF
TGTGCCAGCGCATTCTTGGGGGGTGAGCAGTTCTTC
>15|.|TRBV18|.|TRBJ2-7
CASSPREGRAYEQYF
TGTGCCAGCTCACCACGCGAGGGCCGGGCCTACGAGCAGTACTTC
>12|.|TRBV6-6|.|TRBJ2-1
CASSYKGEYQFF
TGTGCCAGCAGTTATAAGGGGGAGTATCAGTTCTTC
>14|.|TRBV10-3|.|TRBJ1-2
CAISESAGGDGYTF
TGTGCCATCAGTGAGTCCGCAGGAGGGGATGGCTACACCTTC
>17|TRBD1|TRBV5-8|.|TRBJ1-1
CASSLEWWRQGSAEAFF
TGTGCCAGCAGCTTGGAGTGGTGGAGACAGGGAAGCGCTGAAGCTTTCTTT
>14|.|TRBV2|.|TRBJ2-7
CASSERVGSYEQYF
TGTGCCAGCAGTGAACGGGTCGGCTCCTACGAGCAGTACTTC
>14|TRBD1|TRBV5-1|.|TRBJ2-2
CASSTGGNTGELFF
TGCGCCAGTTCGACAGGGGGCAACACCGGGGAGCTGTTTTTT
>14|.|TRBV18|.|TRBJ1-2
CASSPQELAGGYTF
TGTGCCAGCTCACCACAGGAGCTTGCGGGAGGCTACACCTTC
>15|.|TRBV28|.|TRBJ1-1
CASSPPGVSRDTAFF
TGTGCCAGCAGTCCCCCCGGGGTCTCGCGTGATACAGCTTTCTTT
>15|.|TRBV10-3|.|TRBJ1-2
CAISESTGFNYGYTF
TGTGCCATCAGTGAGTCGACAGGTTTTAACTATGGCTACACCTTC
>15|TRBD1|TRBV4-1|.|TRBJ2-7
CASSQEGDRLYEQYF
TGCGCCAGCAGCCAAGAGGGGGACAGGCTATACGAGCAGTACTTC
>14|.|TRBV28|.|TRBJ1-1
CASSFTRGDTEAFF
TGTGCCAGCAGTTTCACCAGGGGAGACACTGAAGCTTTCTTT
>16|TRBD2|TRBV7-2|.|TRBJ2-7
CASSLGPSGNSYERYF
TGTGCCAGCAGCTTAGGTCCTAGCGGGAATTCCTACGAGCGGTACTTC
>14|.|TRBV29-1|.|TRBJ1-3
CSVEGGFSGNTIYF
TGCAGCGTTGAAGGAGGCTTCTCTGGAAACACCATATATTTT
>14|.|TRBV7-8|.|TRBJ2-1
CASSARRADNEQFF
TGTGCCAGCAGCGCCAGGAGGGCGGACAATGAGCAGTTCTTC
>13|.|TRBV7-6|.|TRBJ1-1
CASSGTKNTEAFF
TGTGCCTCCTCCGGGACAAAGAACACTGAAGCTTTCTTT
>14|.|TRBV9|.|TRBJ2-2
CASSSGLHTGELFF
TGTGCCAGCAGTTCAGGACTACACACCGGGGAGCTGTTTTTT
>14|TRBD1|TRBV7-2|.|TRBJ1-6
CASSLGGQGSPLHF
TGTGCCAGCAGCTTGGGTGGACAGGGTTCACCCCTCCACTTT
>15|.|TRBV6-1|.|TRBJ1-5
CATNPTAGINQPQHF
TGTGCCACCAATCCCACCGCGGGGATCAATCAGCCCCAGCATTTT
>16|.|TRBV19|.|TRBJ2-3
CASSPPSPAGTDTQYF
TGTGCCAGTAGTCCCCCGTCGCCCGCGGGCACAGATACGCAGTATTTT
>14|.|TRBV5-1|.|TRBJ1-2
CASSLDAVNYGYTF
TGCGCCAGCAGCTTGGACGCAGTTAACTATGGCTACACCTTC
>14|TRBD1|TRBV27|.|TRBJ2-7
CASSLWAGGYEQYF
TGTGCCAGCAGTTTATGGGCAGGGGGCTACGAGCAGTACTTC
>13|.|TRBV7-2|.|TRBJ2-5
CASGAGLQETQYF
TGTGCCAGCGGGGCAGGCCTCCAAGAGACCCAGTACTTC
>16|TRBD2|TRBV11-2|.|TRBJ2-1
CASSTPGTRRYNEQFF
TGTGCCAGCAGCACCCCCGGGACTAGACGATACAATGAGCAGTTCTTC
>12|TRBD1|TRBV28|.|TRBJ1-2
CASLDRAAGYTF
TGTGCCAGCCTGGACAGGGCGGCGGGCTACACCTTC
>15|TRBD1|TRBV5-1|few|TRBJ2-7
CASSGQVSSSYEQYF
TGCGCCAGCAGCGGACAGGTCTCCAGCTCCTACGAGCAGTACTTC
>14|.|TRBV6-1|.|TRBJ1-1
CASSPGDGRTEAFF
TGTGCCAGCAGCCCGGGGGACGGGCGCACTGAAGCTTTCTTT
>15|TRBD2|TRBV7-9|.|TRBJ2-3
CASSFLGGDQSTQYF
TGTGCCAGCAGCTTTCTCGGGGGGGATCAGAGTACGCAGTATTTT
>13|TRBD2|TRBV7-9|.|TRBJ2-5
CASSLRAGETQYF
TGTGCCAGCAGCCTTAGAGCGGGGGAGACCCAGTACTTC
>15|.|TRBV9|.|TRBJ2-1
CASSVGPQRGNEQFF
TGTGCCAGCAGCGTAGGGCCTCAAAGGGGGAATGAGCAGTTCTTC
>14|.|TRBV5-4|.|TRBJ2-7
CASSLGGRSYEQYF
TGTGCCAGCAGCTTGGGGGGGCGGTCCTACGAGCAGTACTTC
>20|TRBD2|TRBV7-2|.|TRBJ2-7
CASSLAGLAGVRAFLDEQYF
TGTGCCAGCAGCTTAGCGGGACTAGCGGGAGTGAGAGCCTTCCTGGACGAGCAGTACTTC
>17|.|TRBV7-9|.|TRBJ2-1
CASSLELALSSYNEQFF
TGTGCCAGCAGCTTAGAGCTAGCGTTGAGCTCCTACAATGAGCAGTTCTTC
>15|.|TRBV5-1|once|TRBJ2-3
CASSLGGPSTDTQYF
TGCGCCAGCAGCTTGGGGGGGCCTAGCACAGATACGCAGTATTTT
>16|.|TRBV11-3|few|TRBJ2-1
CASSLGHDGRTDEQFF
TGTGCCAGCAGCTTAGGGCACGACGGGAGAACGGATGAGCAGTTCTTC
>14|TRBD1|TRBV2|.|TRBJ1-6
CASSAGTANSPLHF
TGTGCCAGCAGTGCCGGGACAGCGAATTCACCCCTCCACTTT
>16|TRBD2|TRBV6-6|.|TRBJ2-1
CASSSGLAAYYNEQFF
TGTGCCAGCAGTTCGGGACTAGCGGCCTACTACAATGAGCAGTTCTTC
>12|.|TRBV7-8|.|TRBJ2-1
CASSKGDNEQFF
TGTGCCAGCAGCAAGGGGGACAATGAGCAGTTCTTC
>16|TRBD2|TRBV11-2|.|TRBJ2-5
CASSSVGAGGGETQYF
TGTGCCAGCAGCTCAGTCGGTGCGGGAGGAGGGGAGACCCAGTACTTC
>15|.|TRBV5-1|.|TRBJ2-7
CASSLAAGRPYEQYF
TGCGCCAGCAGCTTGGCCGCAGGCCGGCCCTACGAGCAGTACTTC
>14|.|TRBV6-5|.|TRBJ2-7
CASSYVRGSYEQYF
TGTGCCAGCAGTTACGTAAGGGGCTCCTACGAGCAGTACTTC
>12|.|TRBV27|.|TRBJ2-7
CASSLTGAEQYF
TGTGCCAGCAGTTTAACAGGAGCCGAGCAGTACTTC